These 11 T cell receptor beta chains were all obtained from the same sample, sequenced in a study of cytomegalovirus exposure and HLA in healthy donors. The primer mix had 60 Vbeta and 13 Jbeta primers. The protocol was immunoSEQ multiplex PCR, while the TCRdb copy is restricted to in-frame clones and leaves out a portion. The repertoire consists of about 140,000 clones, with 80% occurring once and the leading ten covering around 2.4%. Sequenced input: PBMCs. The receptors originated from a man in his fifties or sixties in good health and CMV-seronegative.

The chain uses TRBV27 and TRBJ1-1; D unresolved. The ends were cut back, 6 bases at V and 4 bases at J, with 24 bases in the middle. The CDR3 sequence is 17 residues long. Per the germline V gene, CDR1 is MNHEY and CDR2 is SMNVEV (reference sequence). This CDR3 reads CASSLRPDLGGFTEAFF. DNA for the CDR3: TGTGCCAGCAGCCTCCGACCAGATCTTGGAGGGTTCACTGAAGCTTTCTTT.

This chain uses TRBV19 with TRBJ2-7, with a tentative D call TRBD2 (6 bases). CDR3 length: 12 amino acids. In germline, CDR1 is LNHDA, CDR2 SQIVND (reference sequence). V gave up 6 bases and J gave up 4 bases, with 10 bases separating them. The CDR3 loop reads CASSGRGYEQYF. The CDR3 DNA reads TGTGCCAGTAGCGGGAGAGGGTACGAGCAGTACTTC.

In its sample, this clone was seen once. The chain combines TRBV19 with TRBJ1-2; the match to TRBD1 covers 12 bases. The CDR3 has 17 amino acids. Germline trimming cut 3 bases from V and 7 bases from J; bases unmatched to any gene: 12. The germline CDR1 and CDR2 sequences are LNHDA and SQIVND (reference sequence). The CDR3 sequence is CASSIRGTGGDGRGYTF. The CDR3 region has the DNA TGTGCCAGTAGTATTAGAGGGACAGGGGGCGACGGCCGTGGCTACACCTTC.

CDR3 nucleotide sequence: TGTGCCAGCAGTGAAATGACAGGGGCTAACTATGGCTACACCTTC. Encoded protein: CASSEMTGANYGYTF. This chain uses TRBV6-1 with TRBJ1-2; 8 bases are a match to TRBD1. The germline V gene has CDR1 MNHNS and CDR2 SASEGT. The CDR3 spans 15 residues. V gave up 2 bases and J gave up 0 bases; unmatched junction bases: 2.

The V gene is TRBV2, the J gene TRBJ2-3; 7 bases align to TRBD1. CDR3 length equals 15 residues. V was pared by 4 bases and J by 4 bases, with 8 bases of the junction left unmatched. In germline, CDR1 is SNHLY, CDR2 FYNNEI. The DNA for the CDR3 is TGTGCCAGCAGTGCCTTAGGGGGCAGTGCAGATACGCAGTATTTT. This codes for CASSALGGSADTQYF.

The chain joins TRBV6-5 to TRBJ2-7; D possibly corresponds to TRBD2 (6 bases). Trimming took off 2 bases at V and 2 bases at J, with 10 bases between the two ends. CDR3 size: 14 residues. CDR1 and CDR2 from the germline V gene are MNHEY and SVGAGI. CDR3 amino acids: CASSYGGSPYEQYF. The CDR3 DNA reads TGTGCCAGCAGTTACGGAGGGAGCCCCTACGAGCAGTACTTC.

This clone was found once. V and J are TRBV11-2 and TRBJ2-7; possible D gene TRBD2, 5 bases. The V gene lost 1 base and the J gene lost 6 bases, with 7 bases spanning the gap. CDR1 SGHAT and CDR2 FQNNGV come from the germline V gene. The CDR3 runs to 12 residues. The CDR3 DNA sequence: TGTGCCAGCAGCTTAGGGGAGATCGAGCAGTACTTC. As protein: CASSLGEIEQYF. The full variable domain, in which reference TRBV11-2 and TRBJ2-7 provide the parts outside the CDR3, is EAGVAQSPRYKIIEKRQSVAFWCNPISGHATLYWYQQILGQGPKLLIQFQNNGVVDDSQLPKDRFSAERLKGVDSTLKIQPAKLEDSAVYLCASSLGEIEQYFGPGTRLTVT.

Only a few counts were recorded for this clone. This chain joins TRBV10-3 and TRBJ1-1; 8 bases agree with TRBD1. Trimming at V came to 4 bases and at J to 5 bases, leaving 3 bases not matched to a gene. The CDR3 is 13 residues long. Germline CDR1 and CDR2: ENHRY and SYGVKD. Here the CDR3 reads CAISGTGNTEAFF. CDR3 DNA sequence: TGTGCCATCAGTGGGACAGGGAATACTGAAGCTTTCTTT.

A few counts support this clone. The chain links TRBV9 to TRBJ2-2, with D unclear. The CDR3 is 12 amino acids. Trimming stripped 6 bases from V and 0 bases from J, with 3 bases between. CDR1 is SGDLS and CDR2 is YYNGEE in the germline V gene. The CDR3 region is CASTTNTGELFF. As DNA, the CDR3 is TGTGCCAGCACTACGAACACCGGGGAGCTGTTTTTT.

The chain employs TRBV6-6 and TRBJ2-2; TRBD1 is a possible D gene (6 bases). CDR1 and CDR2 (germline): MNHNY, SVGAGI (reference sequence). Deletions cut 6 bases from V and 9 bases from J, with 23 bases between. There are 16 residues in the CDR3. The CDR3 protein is CASSQLRQVPRRELFF. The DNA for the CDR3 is TGTGCCAGCAGCCAACTCCGACAGGTACCCCGCCGGGAGCTGTTTTTT.

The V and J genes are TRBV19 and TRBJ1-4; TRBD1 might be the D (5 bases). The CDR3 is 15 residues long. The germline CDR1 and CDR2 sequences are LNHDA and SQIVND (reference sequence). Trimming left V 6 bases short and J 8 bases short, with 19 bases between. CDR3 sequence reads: CASSSWGGDPEKLFF. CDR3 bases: TGTGCCAGTAGCTCCTGGGGAGGGGACCCCGAAAAACTGTTTTTT.